The present T cell receptor beta chain was sequenced within a study of regulatory T cells in long-lasting Graves disease. This sample's time point: persistent/refractory GD, antithyroid drugs over 5 years with positive TRAb. Preparation of the TCR library used RNA extracted from PBMCs. Researchers made TCR beta libraries by using iRepertoire HTBI primers and running Arm-PCR on CDR3 regions. Each CDR3 protein gets one entry after TCRdb re-called the multiplex PCR reads with MiXCR. The sample consists of roughly 400,000 distinct CDR3 sequences, roughly 23% of them appearing once. Germline CDR1 SGHRS, CDR2 YFSETQ. The CDR3 has 15 amino acids. The V gene lost 0 bases and the J gene lost 0 bases, with 7 bases spanning the gap. In this sample, this clonotype turned up a few times.

Specimen: peripheral blood mononuclear cells (PBMCs), collected when the disease was refractory, from a patient treated with antithyroid drugs. The TCR sequence derives from a female donor with Graves disease. The V gene is TRBV5-1, the J gene TRBJ1-3; D is possibly TRBD1 (6 bases). CDR3 bases: TGCGCCAGCAGCTTGGAAGGGGGCTCTGGAAACACCATATATTTT. Translating it yields CASSLEGGSGNTIYF.